One T cell receptor (beta chain) is described in this entry. Its antigen is still unknown. It has no much larger one-base neighbor in the sample; base qualities were not kept. Library preparation was by multiplex PCR. The run used an Illumina HiSeq 2500. Following protocols modified from ARM-PCR, the researchers constructed TCRbeta libraries through three rounds of nested PCR with primers (Table S4). Before sequencing, PCR products of 200-500 bp were excised from the gel and purified with the QIAquick gel extraction kit. As for the original processing: Reads were cleaned with Trimmomatic, merged with FLASH into complete CDR3 sequences, and assigned to V(D)J germline segments with MiTCR. Clonal diversity was computed as the inverse Simpson's index with VDJtools. A read counted as productive if the sequence was in-frame and lacked a premature stop codon. Starting from the raw public reads, TCRdb applied fastp trimming at Q25, assembled clones with MiXCR and retained in-frame beta chains. Rows merge per CDR3 protein into single entries with the most common DNA and genes. For this entry, the V and J calls and clone size follow TCRdb and not the study's own pipeline. This sample lists roughly 93,000 distinct CDR3 sequences; approximately 70% were detected once. Jointly, the top ten make up about 17% of the sample.

This specimen comes from a study of tumor and adjacent non-tumor tissue in lung cancer (dated by TCRdb to about 2018). Notes on the research overall: Of the cohort, 12 patients had adenocarcinoma, 2 had squamous cell carcinoma and 1 had small cell lung cancer. Among the approximately 15 patients, ages ranged from roughly 31 to 76 years, around 10 were men and 5 were women, and disease was TNM stage I to III. TCRbeta CDR3 sequencing was performed on a few dozen paired specimens, with one tumor sample and one normal lung sample collected per patient. A total of some 130,000,000 productive TCRbeta reads were generated by sequencing, corresponding to an average of approximately 4.5 million reads per sample. Bulk TCRbeta repertoires were compared between lung tumor tissue and matched distant non-tumor lung tissue obtained from fewer than 18 lung cancer patients.

Here is what the overall study found, with its caveats: A significantly larger cumulative share of the repertoire was made up by the top 100 clones in normal lung than in tumor tissue. The cohort had only about 14 patients, and the authors noted that larger samples and more detailed clinical data are needed. Neither the sequencing platform nor unique molecular identifiers are named or mentioned anywhere in the methods. Because peripheral blood was not sequenced, the blood TCRbeta repertoires of the lung cancer patients in the study went unexamined. Younger patients had significantly higher TCR diversity, and higher tumor TCR diversity was associated with shorter overall and disease-free survival. Significantly higher TCR diversity (inverse Simpson) was observed in tumor tissue than in normal lung tissue (roughly 470 vs 170, P = 0.0075, Mann-Whitney U test).

RNA was extracted from bulk unsorted tissue and checked for quality with a NanoDrop ND-1000 and an Agilent 2100. All donors had newly diagnosed lung cancer, had not received prior chemotherapy, and were admitted for thoracic surgery in China between August and November 2014. Patients who had received previous radiotherapy or chemotherapy, or who had another concurrent cancer, were excluded from the study. Surgical tissue pieces of about 1-2.1 cm3 were preserved in RNAlater solution and were kept at -80 degrees C until use. Sequencing input: lung tumor tissue. The receptor's source is a man between 60 and 75 years old with non-small cell lung cancer.

The nucleotide sequence reads TGTCTCAGCAGTTTTTCCGGCTCGCATAGGAGCTACGAGCAGTACTTC. This encodes CLSSFSGSHRSYEQYF. This sequence uses TRBV12-3 or TRBV12-4 and TRBJ2-7; a confident D gene designation cannot be given. CDR3 length: 16 amino acids, cysteine to phenylalanine. The kept DNA is CDR3 alone, 48 bases in frame from the first base.